A single sample gave rise to the 26 T cell receptor beta chains below, sequenced in a study of blood T cell repertoires in COVID-19. This table comes from immunoSEQ multiplex PCR, and its TCRdb copy is limited to in-frame clones, with some not included. The table records around 170,000 clones, 75% to 90% of them present only once. Material for sequencing was peripheral blood. These receptors came from a woman aged 70 to 79 with COVID-19, enrolled during active disease.

This chain uses TRBV5-1 with TRBJ2-2, with 7 bases lining up with TRBD1. V lost 1 base, J lost 6 bases, and 9 bases stayed unmatched. The germline V gene has CDR1 SGHRS and CDR2 YFSETQ. CDR3 size: 16 residues. The CDR3 nucleotides read TGCGCCAGCAGCTTGAGAGGGGGCCCAGAGGCCGGGGAGCTGTTTTTT. Encoded protein: CASSLRGGPEAGELFF.

The rearrangement uses TRBV5-4 and TRBJ2-7; D is perhaps TRBD1 (6 bases). Deletions cut 4 bases from V and 3 bases from J, with 17 bases between. The CDR3 has 15 residues. Germline CDR1 and CDR2: SGHNT and YYREEE (reference sequence). The DNA for the CDR3 is TGTGCCAGCAGCCCAGGCGGACAGAGAAACTACGAGCAGTACTTC. Its protein product is CASSPGGQRNYEQYF.

The chain combines TRBV25-1 with TRBJ2-7, with D possibly TRBD1 on 6 matching bases. V dropped 5 bases and J dropped 2 bases, with 13 bases sitting between them. Germline V CDR1 and CDR2: MGHDK, SYGVNS. This CDR3 is built from 14 residues. The CDR3 loop is CASSPQSGAYEQYF. The CDR3 DNA reads TGTGCCAGCAGTCCGCAATCAGGGGCCTACGAGCAGTACTTC.

V and J are TRBV3-1 (or the pseudogene TRBV3-2) and TRBJ2-7, with TRBD1 identical over 7 bases. The trim removed 1 base at V and 7 bases at J, leaving 7 bases unmatched. The CDR3 length is 14 residues. Germline CDR1 is LGHDT and CDR2 is YNNKEL (reference sequence). CDR3 region: CASSQVWTGGEQYF. CDR3 sequence (DNA): TGTGCCAGCAGCCAAGTCTGGACAGGCGGAGAGCAGTACTTC.

CDR3 loop: CASAHRRWQETQYF. The CDR3 nucleotides are TGTGCCAGCGCCCACCGCAGGTGGCAAGAGACCCAGTACTTC. This sequence joins TRBV11-2 and TRBJ2-5; no firm D call. This CDR3 has 14 residues. Trimming removed 8 bases at V and 2 bases at J, with 15 bases between. Germline V gene sequence: CDR1 SGHAT, CDR2 FQNNGV.

CDR3 sequence reads: CASSVSSYNSPLHF. CDR3 nucleotide sequence: TGTGCCAGCAGTGTCAGCTCCTATAATTCACCCCTCCACTTT. The chain is built from TRBV2 and TRBJ1-6; D remains unclear. This CDR3 has 14 amino acids. Looked up from germline, CDR1 is SNHLY and CDR2 is FYNNEI. The V end lost 4 bases, the J end lost 0 bases, and 4 bases lay between the germline ends.

This sequence joins TRBV5-1 and TRBJ2-7; a weak D match, TRBD2 (6 bases). The ends were cut back, 3 bases at V and 5 bases at J, with 15 bases in the middle. This CDR3 is built from 14 residues. Germline lookup yields CDR1 SGHRS and CDR2 YFSETQ. The CDR3 here is CASSSASASHEQYF. The CDR3 DNA is TGCGCCAGCAGCTCGGCTAGCGCATCCCACGAGCAGTACTTC.

This chain uses TRBV19 with TRBJ2-7; D is unresolved. This CDR3 spans 14 amino acids. Germline CDR1 is LNHDA and CDR2 is SQIVND (reference sequence). Between the trimmed V and J ends, which lost 1 base and 5 bases, there was a span of 12 bases. CDR3 amino acids: CASSIGSGRNEQYF. In nucleotides, the CDR3 is TGTGCCAGTAGTATAGGTTCAGGTCGCAACGAGCAGTACTTC.

The chain is built from TRBV6-6 and TRBJ2-7, with D possibly TRBD2 on 5 matching bases. V was clipped by 2 bases and J by 3 bases, with 11 bases between them. Germline lookup yields CDR1 MNHNY and CDR2 SVGAGI (reference sequence). The CDR3 extends over 14 amino acids. CDR3 in amino acids: CASSYEHGLYEQYF. The CDR3 DNA follows: TGTGCCAGCAGTTACGAGCATGGACTCTACGAGCAGTACTTC.

This clone was counted a few times. The chain couples TRBV18 to TRBJ1-1, with TRBD1 identical over 8 bases. The germline V gene encodes CDR1 KGHSH and CDR2 LQKENI. The CDR3 consists of 16 residues. V dropped 3 bases and J dropped 4; count of bases not matched to a gene: 10. The CDR3 sequence: CASSPVSNRGGTEAFF. The CDR3 DNA sequence: TGTGCCAGCTCACCTGTAAGTAACAGGGGGGGCACTGAAGCTTTCTTT. The full variable domain, completed using reference TRBV18 and TRBJ1-1, is NAGVMQNPRHLVRRRGQEARLRCSPMKGHSHVYWYRQLPEEGLKFMVYLQKENIIDESGMPKERFSAEFPKEGPSILRIQQVVRGDSAAYFCASSPVSNRGGTEAFFGQGTRLTVV.

This chain links TRBV28 with TRBJ1-4; TRBD1 agrees at 9 bases. V dropped 2 bases and J dropped 8; count of bases not matched to a gene: 6. Looked up from germline, CDR1 is MDHEN and CDR2 is SYDVKM. This CDR3 has 15 amino acids. CDR3 region: CASSLTGGLWEKLFF. The DNA for the CDR3 is TGTGCCAGCAGTTTAACAGGGGGCCTGTGGGAAAAACTGTTTTTT.

The chain has TRBV2 and TRBJ2-1; 7 bases fit TRBD2. This CDR3 contains 14 residues. J was trimmed by 5 bases and V by 5 bases; bases with no gene match: 6. Germline values: CDR1 SNHLY, CDR2 FYNNEI. In DNA, the CDR3 is TGTGCCAGCAGTCTCCGCGGGGGAAACAATGAGCAGTTCTTC. Amino acids: CASSLRGGNNEQFF.

This chain uses TRBV14 with TRBJ1-3; D not resolved. Trimming took off 3 bases at V and 11 bases at J, with 14 bases between the two ends. The germline CDR1 and CDR2 sequences are SGHDN and FVKESK. This CDR3 contains 13 residues. DNA of the CDR3: TGTGCCAGCAGCCAGAACCGGGGTACGGCCATATATTTT. Translation gives CASSQNRGTAIYF.

The chain has TRBV11-2 and TRBJ2-7; 9 bases are a match to TRBD1. With 5 bases clipped from V and 3 bases from J, the junction kept 5 bases outside the gene matches. This CDR3 has 14 amino acids. The germline V gene encodes CDR1 SGHAT and CDR2 FQNNGV. The CDR3, as DNA: TGTGCCAGCAGCGCCGGGACAGGGAGCTACGAGCAGTACTTC. This gives the protein CASSAGTGSYEQYF.

J is TRBJ2-7 and V is TRBV5-6; TRBD2 agrees at 9 bases. Germline CDR1 is SGHDT and CDR2 is YYEEEE. V trimming: 4 bases; J trimming: 5 bases; junction bases outside the gene matches: 16. The CDR3 is made up of 17 amino acids. Here the CDR3 reads CASSHTGLAVLGHEQYF. The CDR3 DNA sequence: TGTGCCAGCAGCCACACGGGACTAGCAGTTTTGGGGCACGAGCAGTACTTC.

This clone was detected only once. V and J are TRBV5-4 and TRBJ2-1; 7 bases map to TRBD1. The CDR3 runs 16 residues. CDR1 and CDR2 from the germline V gene are SGHNT and YYREEE (reference sequence). V shed 4 bases and J 1 base; nucleotides not matched to a gene: 8. DNA of the CDR3: TGTGCCAGCAGCATCACCCGGACAGGTTCCTACAATGAGCAGTTCTTC. It codes for CASSITRTGSYNEQFF.

V and J are TRBV3-1 (or the pseudogene TRBV3-2) and TRBJ1-1; 7 nucleotides agree with TRBD1. CDR3 size: 14 residues. V lost 3 bases to trimming and J lost 1 base; unmatched junction nucleotides: 2. The germline V gene encodes CDR1 LGHDT and CDR2 YNNKEL (reference sequence). CDR3 nucleotide sequence: TGTGCCAGCAGCCACAACAGGGGGAACACTGAAGCTTTCTTT. Translation gives CASSHNRGNTEAFF.

The rearrangement links TRBV6-5 to TRBJ2-1; 8 bases map to TRBD1. The CDR3 loop spans 16 amino acids. The V gene's germline CDR1 is MNHEY and CDR2 SVGAGI. V dropped 4 bases and J dropped 4; count of bases not matched to a gene: 9. This chain's CDR3 is CASSSPQGALYNEQFF. For the CDR3, the DNA is TGTGCCAGCAGTTCCCCGCAGGGGGCCCTTTACAATGAGCAGTTCTTC.

The chain links TRBV5-6 to TRBJ2-7, with D hard to call. The CDR3 length is 12 residues. Trimming removed 3 bases from V and 1 base from J, with 5 bases in between. Germline CDR1 is SGHDT and CDR2 is YYEEEE. The chain's CDR3 is CASSYGSYEQYF. The CDR3 DNA follows: TGTGCCAGCAGCTACGGGTCCTACGAGCAGTACTTC.

This chain connects TRBV14 to TRBJ2-7, with 14 bases lining up with TRBD2. Germline V lookup: CDR1 SGHDN, CDR2 FVKESK. The CDR3 spans 18 residues. V shed 0 bases, J shed 2 bases, and the junction held 6 bases outside the gene matches. CDR3 DNA sequence: TGTGCCAGCAGCCAAGAGACTAGCGGGAGGGCCCCACCCTACGAGCAGTACTTC. Translating it yields CASSQETSGRAPPYEQYF.

V gene TRBV28 combines with J gene TRBJ2-4; 9 bases line up with TRBD2. The germline V gene has CDR1 MDHEN and CDR2 SYDVKM. V trimming: 5 bases; J trimming: 2 bases; junction bases outside the gene matches: 10. CDR3 size: 17 residues. The CDR3 here is CASSPSGTSISKNIQYF. The CDR3 region has the DNA TGTGCCAGCAGTCCCTCCGGGACTAGCATTTCCAAAAACATTCAGTACTTC.

This clone was detected once. V usage is TRBV7-8 and J usage is TRBJ1-5; TRBD1 aligns across 7 bases. The germline CDR1 and CDR2 sequences are SGHVS and FQNEAQ. The CDR3 has 17 residues. V gave up 6 bases and J gave up 4 bases; unmatched junction bases: 15. The chain's CDR3 is CASRPRTGPAMNQPQHF. For the CDR3, the DNA is TGTGCCAGCAGACCTCGGACAGGTCCGGCTATGAATCAGCCCCAGCATTTT.

This chain links TRBV30 with TRBJ2-1; a possible D gene is TRBD1 (5 bases). Per germline, CDR1 GTSNPN and CDR2 SVGIG (reference sequence). This CDR3 spans 15 amino acids. The ends were cut back, 5 bases at V and 4 bases at J, with 18 bases in the middle. The CDR3 reads CAWRVSGKGYNEQFF. The CDR3 bases are TGTGCCTGGCGGGTTTCTGGAAAGGGGTACAATGAGCAGTTCTTC. The variable domain in full, with the rest retrieved from reference TRBV30 and TRBJ2-1, is SQTIHQWPATLVQPVGSPLSLECTVEGTSNPNLYWYRQAAGRGLQLLFYSVGIGQISSEVPQNLSASRPQDRQFILSSKKLLLSDSGFYLCAWRVSGKGYNEQFFGPGTRLTVL.

A few counts support this clone. DNA of the CDR3: TGTGCCAGCAGCCTATTAGCGGGAGGGCGGAGCACCGGGGAGCTGTTTTTT. Translating it yields CASSLLAGGRSTGELFF. This chain joins TRBV28 and TRBJ2-2; 11 bases line up with TRBD2. The J segment lost 4 bases and the V segment lost 6 bases, leaving 10 bases of the junction unmatched. Germline V CDR1 and CDR2: MDHEN, SYDVKM. This CDR3 is built from 17 residues.

This clone occurred a few times. The chain combines TRBV7-3 with TRBJ1-1; 7 nucleotides align to TRBD1. Germline CDR1 and CDR2: SGHTA and FQGTGA. The length of the CDR3 is 15 residues. The V and J ends lost 5 bases and 3 bases, in that order; junction bases with no gene match: 9. This chain's CDR3 is CASSTGQPGDTEAFF. The CDR3 coding sequence is TGTGCCAGCAGCACGGGACAGCCGGGGGACACTGAAGCTTTCTTT.

This clone has more than one count but fewer than ten. This chain links TRBV6-5 with TRBJ2-2; 8 positions agree with TRBD1. The CDR3 loop spans 15 amino acids. With 6 bases clipped from V and 2 bases from J, the junction kept 5 bases outside the gene matches. The germline gives CDR1 MNHEY, CDR2 SVGAGI. The CDR3 coding sequence is TGTGCCAGCAGGAGAGGACAGGGAAACACCGGGGAGCTGTTTTTT. This gives the protein CASRRGQGNTGELFF.